This TCR beta chain originates from a study of OX40 agonist ivuxolimab in advanced cancers. At the level of the study: People who had prior anti-PD-1, anti-PD-L1 or anti-CTLA-4 therapy could take part, and 35% to 50% had some. Study-level findings and limits: Researchers did not establish what antigens the expanded peripheral T cells target.

The CDR3 length is 15 residues. Unmatched junction bases numbered 8, after V lost 4 bases and J lost 7 bases. The germline gives CDR1 SGHNT, CDR2 YENEEA. Only in-frame clones appear in the TCRdb table, and some are missing; sequencing was by immunoSEQ multiplex PCR. The table has about 40,000 clones, around 89% seen once. On this clone: Its antigen is currently unknown.

This chain links TRBV11-3 with TRBJ2-1; 9 bases match TRBD2. The origin of this receptor is an adult with an advanced solid tumor such as melanoma, head and neck, liver or kidney cancer. The sample in question was CD4+ or CD8+ T cells sorted from blood, obtained in a trial of the OX40 agonist ivuxolimab. DNA of the CDR3: TGTGCCAGCAGCTCGGCGGGGGGGCCGGGTAATGAGCAGTTCTTC. Amino acids: CASSSAGGPGNEQFF.